The present TCR beta chain was sequenced within a study of shared clonotypes between healthy human individuals. A remark on this clone: Different DNA sequences within this sample yield the same CDR3.

Naive-designated CD8 cells lacked CD45RO, were positively enriched for CCR7, and omitted terminally differentiated effector memory CD45RA+ cells. Free of recent acute infections or vaccinations, the donors were healthy HIV-negative adults. It was across several immunoSEQ plates that each subset's genomic DNA was evenly split. An approximately 220 ng quantity of DNA, 25,000 to 30,000 T cell genomes, went into the sorted-subset replicate PCRs. The repertoire was sequenced with immunoSEQ multiplex PCR; TCRdb's copy has only in-frame clones and lacks some. The sample has about 2.2 million clones, 93% seen once. The sample was naive CD8+ T cells from PBMCs. The clonotype originates from a man aged 18-30 years in good health. Some clones in this sample may be carry-over from other donors' samples.

CDR3 sequence reads: CASSEPRLNTEAFF. DNA of the CDR3: TGTGCCAGCAGTGAACCCAGGCTGAACACTGAAGCTTTCTTT. The gene calls are TRBV6-1 and TRBJ1-1; D is unclear. This CDR3 region has 14 residues. Germline V lookup: CDR1 MNHNS, CDR2 SASEGT. Deletions cut 2 bases from V and 0 bases from J, with 7 bases between.